This TCR beta chain was identified during a study of molecular identifiers for immune sequencing clone quantification. The CDR3 runs to 16 residues. Per the germline V gene, CDR1 is SGHTA and CDR2 is FQGNSA. MiXCR, run by TCRdb on the PCR reads, gives a single entry per CDR3 protein. The sample yields under 650,000 distinct CDR3 sequences, about 20% seen once. Comments on this clonotype: It may be a read error: a sequence one base away is much more abundant.

The sequence was obtained from a human donor in good health. Some libraries in this study had Jurkat cell RNA spiked in. Sequencing was carried out using naive CD8+ T cells from blood, with Jurkat cell RNA spiked in. Stated subset: FACS-sorted CD8+CD4-CCR7+CD45RA+ naive T cells. The genes are TRBV7-2 and TRBJ2-3, with 7 bases lining up with TRBD2. Here the CDR3 DNA reads TGTGCCAGCAGCTTAGACCCGGGACTAACCACAGATACGCAGTGTTTT. Translation gives CASSLDPGLTTDTQCF.